This TCR beta chain emerged from a study of pediatric ulcerative colitis (dated by TCRdb to the late 2010s). Turning to the overall study: Among the ulcerative colitis patients, about seven had pancolitis and two had left-sided colitis, and histology in every patient was consistent with ulcerative colitis. Roughly ten newly diagnosed, treatment-naive pediatric ulcerative colitis patients and a few non-IBD control children each provided paired blood and rectal samples. By Pediatric Ulcerative Colitis Activity Index, mild disease was classified in a couple of patients, moderate disease in four and acute severe colitis in three. Here is what the overall study found, with its caveats: With only a handful of individuals, the healthy control group was small. Two rectal CDR3 clonotypes were detected in all ulcerative colitis patients and were not detected in any of the controls. Significantly higher autologous blood-rectal clonal overlap was found in ulcerative colitis patients than in controls, which suggested increased T cell trafficking to inflamed tissue. For technical reasons, substantially fewer templates were yielded by the blood samples of two patients, and these blood samples were excluded from blood-rectal overlap analysis. Features of the rectal repertoire distinguished controls, mild-moderate colitis patients and acute severe colitis patients, and in acute severe colitis, rectal diversity was reduced because of clonal expansions. Blood-derived T cells may have been included in rectal pinch biopsies, especially in patients with overt colitis. Repertoires were derived from total lymphocyte DNA, so rare subsets such as regulatory T cells may have patterns not reflected.

One to two pinch biopsies were taken from the rectum for research during colonoscopy. Before the diagnostic colonoscopy, none of the ulcerative colitis patients had been given immunosuppressive medication. Before DNA isolation, rectal biopsies were subjected to proteinase K digestion. The Wizard kit (Promega) was used to extract genomic DNA from the blood and intestinal samples. Using the immunoSEQ TRB Survey service, rearranged CDR3 beta regions were amplified from genomic DNA with multiplex V and J primers. Survey-level sequencing depth of up to 500,000 reads per sample was used to keep depth equal across samples. Libraries were purified, pooled and sequenced on Illumina technology. In the original analysis: Productive clonality, sample overlap, pairwise scatters, CDR3 beta length, V/D/J gene usage and productiveness were all assessed with the immunoSEQ online tools. Calculated diversity was the number of unique rearrangements divided by total templates times 100; Shannon and Simpson indices were also computed. Principal component analysis was performed on Z-score normalized data with the R prcomp function and the ggbiplot package. Morisita's index was used to measure clonal overlap between blood and rectum within each subject. Held by TCRdb, this immuneACCESS table contains in-frame sequences only and omits some clones. Under half of the omission traces to an unresolved V gene where checked; the cause of the rest is unknown. That table supplies the V and J calls and clone size; D and trimming were determined from the DNA. This sample holds some 50,000 clones; under 80% were observed only once. In total, the top ten clones hold about 4% of the sample.

In regard to this clone: This clone's antigen is unknown. Per-base quality was not reported, and no clone a single base away is much larger than it.

Measured from the cysteine to the phenylalanine, the CDR3 is 14 residues long. Only the CDR3 DNA stays, 42 bases, in frame from base 1. Cut back by 4 bases and 1 base, the V and J ends lie 10 bases apart. The germline V gene (reference sequence) yields MNHEY for CDR1 and SMNVEV for CDR2. The sequenced sample was gut tissue. This clonotype originated in a girl aged 10 to 17 with moderate ulcerative colitis. Here the chain combines TRBV27 and TRBJ1-1, with TRBD1 tentatively as D gene (6 bases match). The CDR3 reads CASSSWTENTEAFF. The DNA sequence is given as TGTGCCAGCAGTTCGTGGACAGAGAACACTGAAGCTTTCTTT.